This T cell receptor beta chain appears in the sequencing data of a study of blood T cells in healthy people across ages. A few counts support this clonotype. Its antigen is unidentified. Alongside a J-beta primer mix, a sample-barcoded 5' primer served in a second PCR lasting roughly 6 to 11 cycles. Samples each returned at least 3 million CDR3-containing paired-end reads. One entry per CDR3 protein results from TCRdb running MiXCR on the 5' RACE reads. The sample lists about 670,000 distinct CDR3 sequences, about 50% occurring once. Study-wide points: Relative to aged donors, long-lived donors carried more naive CD4+ cells and displayed higher diversity. The fall in TCR beta diversity per million T cells was roughly linear with age. Higher naive T cell percentage went strongly together with higher TCR beta diversity.

The V gene's germline CDR1 is SGHRS and CDR2 YFSETQ. This CDR3 is built from 15 residues. V trimming: 2 bases; J trimming: 10 bases; junction bases outside the gene matches: 10. The sequencing input was blood. This chain connects TRBV5-1 to TRBJ2-3; TRBD2 matches at 10 bases. The clonotype was recovered from an elderly woman in good health. The CDR3 DNA reads as TGCGCCAGCAGCTTCGGGACTAGCGCGGGGGATGCGCAGTATTTT. This codes for CASSFGTSAGDAQYF.